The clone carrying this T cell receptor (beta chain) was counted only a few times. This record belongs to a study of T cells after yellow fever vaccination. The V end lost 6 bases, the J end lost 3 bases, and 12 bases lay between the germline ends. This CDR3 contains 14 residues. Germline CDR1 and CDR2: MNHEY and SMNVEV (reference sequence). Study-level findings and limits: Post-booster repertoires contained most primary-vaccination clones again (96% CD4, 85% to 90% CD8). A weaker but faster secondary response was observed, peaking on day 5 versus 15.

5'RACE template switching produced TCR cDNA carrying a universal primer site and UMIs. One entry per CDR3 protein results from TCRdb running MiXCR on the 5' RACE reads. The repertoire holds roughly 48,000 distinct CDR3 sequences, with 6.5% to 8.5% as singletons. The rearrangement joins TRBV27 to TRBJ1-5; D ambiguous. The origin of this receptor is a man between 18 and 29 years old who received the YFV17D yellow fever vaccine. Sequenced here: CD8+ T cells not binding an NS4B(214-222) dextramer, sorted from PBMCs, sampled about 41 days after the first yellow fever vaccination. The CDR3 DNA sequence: TGTGCCAGCAGAGCGACGGGCTTCAATCAGCCCCAGCATTTT. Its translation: CASRATGFNQPQHF.